This TCR beta chain was observed in a study of shared clonotypes between healthy human individuals. The CDR3 extends over 15 amino acids. Trimming removed 1 base at V and 7 bases at J, with 14 bases between. The germline CDR1 and CDR2 sequences are SGHNT and YENEEA. Only in-frame clones appear in the TCRdb table, and some are missing; sequencing was by immunoSEQ multiplex PCR. Here the sample spans over 100,000 clones, about 70% being singletons. This clone has a count of ten or more. Material for sequencing was memory CD8+ T cells sorted from blood. Subset denoted: CD45RO+ cells pooled with CCR7-negative TemRA cells. The TCR sequence derives from a woman aged 25-40 years in good health. The genes are TRBV11-3 and TRBJ2-1; the D is unclear. The CDR3 DNA is TGTGCCAGCAGCTTAGGACCAACATTTGGGAATGAGCAGTTCTTC. Translation gives CASSLGPTFGNEQFF.